A single sample is the source of the 21 T cell receptor beta chains below, sequenced in a study of cytomegalovirus exposure and HLA in healthy donors. PCR employed 60 Vbeta and 13 Jbeta primers. Clones were read by immunoSEQ multiplex PCR, and TCRdb kept only the in-frame ones, dropping some. This repertoire shows approximately 200,000 clones, roughly four fifths found once; its top ten account for 1.2% to 1.5%. Source material: PBMCs. The receptors stem from a girl aged 10-17 years in good health and CMV-seronegative.

The J gene is TRBJ1-3, the V gene TRBV28; TRBD1 is a possible D gene (6 bases). Between the trimmed V and J ends, which lost 2 bases and 0 bases, there was a span of 11 bases. The CDR3 is 16 residues long. The germline CDR1 and CDR2 sequences are MDHEN and SYDVKM. CDR3: CASSLPPTGSGNTIYF. The CDR3 DNA reads as TGTGCCAGCAGTTTACCCCCGACAGGCTCTGGAAACACCATATATTTT. Drawing the rest from reference TRBV28 and TRBJ1-3, the complete variable domain is DVKVTQSSRYLVKRTGEKVFLECVQDMDHENMFWYRQDPGLGLRLIYFSYDVKMKEKGDIPEGYSVSREKKERFSLILESASTNQTSMYLCASSLPPTGSGNTIYFGEGSWLTVV.

The chain links TRBV7-6 to TRBJ2-5; 11 bases agree with TRBD2. Germline CDR1 SGHVS, CDR2 FNYEAQ. Trimming removed 1 base from V and 4 bases from J; junction bases left unmatched: 8. The CDR3 runs to 17 residues. The CDR3 nucleotides read TGTGCCAGCAGCTTAGGATCCCTAGCGGGGGGCCGAGAGACCCAGTACTTC. Translated: CASSLGSLAGGRETQYF.

The CDR3 coding sequence is TGTGCCAGCAGTTCGGTGAACGGGGAGCTGTTTTTT. Amino acid sequence: CASSSVNGELFF. The chain combines TRBV27 with TRBJ2-2, with D uncertain. CDR3 length: 12 amino acids. Trimming took 4 bases from V and 7 from J, leaving 7 bases between them. CDR1 is MNHEY and CDR2 is SMNVEV in the germline V gene (reference sequence).

The chain couples TRBV6-5 to TRBJ2-7; 12 bases align to TRBD1. This CDR3 contains 16 residues. Losses at the gene ends were 2 bases for V and 5 bases for J; bases not matched to a gene: 7. Germline loops: CDR1 MNHEY, CDR2 SVGAGI. Here the CDR3 reads CASSYTGDRGLDEQYF. The CDR3, as DNA: TGTGCCAGCAGTTACACCGGGGACAGGGGGCTCGACGAGCAGTACTTC.

V gene TRBV4-1 combines with J gene TRBJ1-1; a weak D match, TRBD1 (6 bases). This CDR3 is 16 amino acids long. The germline V gene encodes CDR1 MGHRA and CDR2 YSYEKL. The V end was cut by 0 bases, the J end by 0 bases, with 11 bases between. The CDR3 spells CASSQDTGTMNTEAFF. The CDR3 DNA sequence: TGCGCCAGCAGCCAAGACACAGGGACTATGAACACTGAAGCTTTCTTT.

The chain links TRBV4-3 to TRBJ2-5; 9 positions match TRBD1. Germline assignment: CDR1 LGHNA and CDR2 YSLEER. This CDR3 is 18 amino acids long. The trim removed 1 base at V and 3 bases at J, leaving 12 bases unmatched. Here the CDR3 reads CASSQGVVAGTGKETQYF. The CDR3 DNA sequence: TGCGCCAGCAGCCAAGGGGTCGTCGCCGGGACAGGGAAAGAGACCCAGTACTTC.

The rearrangement joins TRBV11-2 to TRBJ2-7, with 8 nucleotides matching TRBD1. From germline, CDR1 is SGHAT and CDR2 FQNNGV. V lost 5 bases and J lost 3; bases outside the gene matches: 3. The CDR3 is made up of 13 amino acids. This CDR3 reads CASSHGQGYEQYF. The DNA of the CDR3 is TGTGCCAGCAGCCATGGACAGGGCTACGAGCAGTACTTC.

The V call is TRBV5-4, the J call TRBJ1-4, with TRBD1 identical over 7 bases. CDR3 length equals 15 residues. V was clipped by 3 bases and J by 3 bases; unmatched bases: 5. CDR1 and CDR2 from the germline V gene are SGHNT and YYREEE (reference sequence). The chain's CDR3 is CASSSIGTANEKLFF. For the CDR3, the DNA is TGTGCCAGCAGCTCCATCGGGACAGCTAATGAAAAACTGTTTTTT. Supplemented by reference TRBV5-4 and TRBJ1-4, the full variable domain reads ETGVTQSPTHLIKTRGQQVTLRCSSQSGHNTVSWYQQALGQGPQFIFQYYREEENGRGNFPPRFSGLQFPNYSSELNVNALELDDSALYLCASSSIGTANEKLFFGSGTQLSVL.

The chain is built from TRBV15 and TRBJ1-1, with TRBD1 matching 7 bases. The CDR3 sequence is 18 residues long. V was clipped by 0 bases and J by 2 bases; unmatched bases: 12. The V gene's germline CDR1 is LNHNV and CDR2 YYDKDF (reference sequence). The CDR3 nucleotides read TGTGCCACCAGCAGAGATCTCTGGGACAGTACCCTAAACACTGAAGCTTTCTTT. Translated, it gives CATSRDLWDSTLNTEAFF.

A single count supports this clone. V gene TRBV11-2 combines with J gene TRBJ2-7; D gene uncertain. The germline CDR1 and CDR2 sequences are SGHAT and FQNNGV. V dropped 1 base and J dropped 2 bases, with 3 bases sitting between them. CDR3 length: 12 residues. The CDR3 spells CASSLATYEQYF. For the CDR3, the DNA is TGTGCCAGCAGCTTAGCAACCTACGAGCAGTACTTC.

The V call is TRBV7-9, the J call TRBJ1-4; the D gene is possibly TRBD1 (5 bases). The germline CDR1 and CDR2 sequences are SEHNR and FQNEAQ (reference sequence). There are 17 residues in the CDR3. Trimming took off 1 base at V and 7 bases at J, with 19 bases between the two ends. CDR3 loop: CASSLGQPTISIEKLFF. The DNA for the CDR3 is TGTGCCAGCAGCTTAGGACAGCCGACGATTTCGATTGAAAAACTGTTTTTT.

The J gene is TRBJ1-1, the V gene TRBV28; 8 bases match TRBD1. The V and J ends lost 5 bases and 5 bases, in that order; junction bases with no gene match: 7. This CDR3 has 14 residues. CDR1 is MDHEN and CDR2 is SYDVKM in the germline V gene. The CDR3 nucleotides read TGTGCCAGCAGTGAGGACAGGGAATTAACTGAAGCTTTCTTT. This sequence encodes CASSEDRELTEAFF.

In DNA form, the CDR3 reads TGTGCCAGCAAAGGATGGACAGGGGCGAGGACCACTGAAGCTTTCTTT. It is translated as CASKGWTGARTTEAFF. This chain connects TRBV25-1 to TRBJ1-1, with 9 bases lining up with TRBD1. Looked up from germline, CDR1 is MGHDK and CDR2 is SYGVNS. This CDR3 has 16 residues. With 7 bases clipped from V and 4 bases from J, the junction kept 13 bases outside the gene matches.

V and J are TRBV9 and TRBJ1-1; D is possibly TRBD1 (5 bases). The CDR3 runs to 14 residues. Trimming left V 0 bases short and J 4 bases short, with 10 bases between. Looked up from germline, CDR1 is SGDLS and CDR2 is YYNGEE. Written as DNA, the CDR3 is TGTGCCAGCAGCGTAGATGGGGGAGGCACTGAAGCTTTCTTT. Its translation: CASSVDGGGTEAFF.

V usage is TRBV7-9 and J usage is TRBJ1-1, with 7 bases that match TRBD1. Germline-derived CDR1 and CDR2 are SEHNR and FQNEAQ (reference sequence). J was trimmed by 0 bases and V by 3 bases; bases with no gene match: 10. CDR3 length equals 17 residues. The CDR3 bases are TGTGCCAGCAGCTTTCGACAGGGTGGGGGATTGAACACTGAAGCTTTCTTT. Protein: CASSFRQGGGLNTEAFF.

The chain has TRBV9 and TRBJ1-2; D may be TRBD1 (5 bases). Trimming cost V 0 bases and J 8 bases, with 11 bases left between them. The CDR3 is made up of 13 amino acids. Germline-derived CDR1 and CDR2 are SGDLS and YYNGEE. This chain's CDR3 is CASSVDRRGGYTF. CDR3 nucleotides: TGTGCCAGCAGCGTAGACAGGCGAGGAGGCTACACCTTC.

The chain has TRBV27 and TRBJ2-1; a possible D gene is TRBD1 (5 bases). This CDR3 has 16 residues. Trimming left V 6 bases short and J 1 base short, with 16 bases between. From germline, CDR1 is MNHEY and CDR2 SMNVEV (reference sequence). CDR3: CASSFLGLPSYNEQFF. In DNA form, the CDR3 reads TGTGCCAGCAGCTTCTTGGGGCTACCATCCTACAATGAGCAGTTCTTC.

The genes are TRBV9 and TRBJ2-5; the match to TRBD2 covers 7 bases. The V gene's germline CDR1 is SGDLS and CDR2 YYNGEE. The J segment lost 3 bases and the V segment lost 2 bases, leaving 7 bases of the junction unmatched. CDR3 length: 15 amino acids. CDR3 sequence: CASSVGGGVEETQYF. The CDR3 DNA sequence: TGTGCCAGCAGCGTCGGGGGAGGGGTGGAAGAGACCCAGTACTTC.

The CDR3 protein is CASSPGGQAEAFF. CDR3 nucleotides: TGTGCCAGCTCACCAGGCGGACAGGCTGAAGCTTTCTTT. This chain uses TRBV18 with TRBJ1-1, with 7 bases identical to TRBD1. The CDR3 is made up of 13 amino acids. Trimming removed 2 bases from V and 6 bases from J; junction bases left unmatched: 3. Germline CDR1 KGHSH, CDR2 LQKENI.

The gene calls are TRBV6-1 and TRBJ1-5; TRBD1 aligns across 8 bases. With V trimmed by 4 bases and J by 3 bases, 5 bases remained unmatched. This CDR3 has 15 residues. Germline CDR1 MNHNS, CDR2 SASEGT. The CDR3 nucleotides are TGTGCCAGCAGTGGGCACAGGGGGAACAATCAGCCCCAGCATTTT. Amino acid sequence: CASSGHRGNNQPQHF.

The CDR3 nucleotides read TGCGCCAGCAGCCAAAGAGCGACGGGAGGGCGCACAGATACGCAGTATTTT. Amino acids: CASSQRATGGRTDTQYF. J is TRBJ2-3 and V is TRBV4-1, with TRBD2 identical over 8 bases. Germline CDR1 MGHRA, CDR2 YSYEKL. The CDR3 is 17 residues long. Trimming took 2 bases from V and 1 from J; bases not matched to a gene: 8.